This T cell receptor (beta chain) comes out of a study of blood T cells in healthy people across ages. As regards this clonotype: The antigen remains undetermined.

Primers used in a second PCR of about 6 to 11 cycles were a sample-barcoded 5' primer and a J-beta primer mix. Sequencing recovered at least 2.5 million CDR3-containing paired-end reads from each sample. In TCRdb, the 5' RACE reads were re-called with MiXCR into one record per CDR3 protein. The repertoire holds 1.5 million to 2 million distinct CDR3 sequences, with 49% as singletons. Study findings and constraints: Age showed a roughly linear inverse relationship with TCR beta diversity per million T cells.

The sample taken for sequencing was blood. The receptor was derived from a woman aged 35 to 49 in good health.

CDR3 DNA sequence: TGCAGTGCTTCCCTAGCGGGGGCCCACCTAAATGAGCAGTTCTTC. Translated: CSASLAGAHLNEQFF. The chain recombines TRBV20-1 with TRBJ2-1; 10 bases agree with TRBD2. Germline V gene lookup returns CDR1 DFQATT and CDR2 SNEGSKA (reference sequence). The CDR3 totals 15 residues. J lost 7 bases, V lost 5 bases, and 11 bases had no gene match.